One sample yielded the 28 T cell receptor beta chains listed below, sequenced in a study of identical twins. Each CDR3 protein is one row after TCRdb ran MiXCR on the 5' RACE reads. Of roughly 770,000 distinct CDR3 sequences in the sample, about 18% are singletons; the top ten hold around 14%. This same sample was also taken into another study, of T cells expressing NK-cell markers.

The sequenced material came from PBMCs. The receptor source for this set is a woman younger than 30 in good health.

The chain couples TRBV9 to TRBJ1-3, with D uncertain. Germline lookup yields CDR1 SGDLS and CDR2 YYNGEE. V lost 4 bases, J lost 0 bases, and 17 bases lay in between. The CDR3 spans 17 residues. The CDR3 loop is CASSPLMGGSSGNTIYF. DNA for the CDR3: TGTGCCAGCAGCCCCTTAATGGGAGGGAGCTCTGGAAACACCATATATTTT.

There are a few counts of this clonotype. The chain carries TRBV20-1 and TRBJ2-1; 10 positions agree with TRBD2. The CDR3 is made up of 17 amino acids. CDR1 and CDR2 from the germline V gene are DFQATT and SNEGSKA (reference sequence). V shed 5 bases, J shed 0 bases, and the junction held 10 bases outside the gene matches. DNA of the CDR3: TGCAGTGCTCGATCTAGCGGGGGCCATAGCTCCTACAATGAGCAGTTCTTC. Translated, it gives CSARSSGGHSSYNEQFF.

Only a few counts were recorded for this clonotype. The chain is built from TRBV11-2 and TRBJ2-7, with D uncertain. The length of the CDR3 is 14 residues. Between the trimmed V and J ends, which lost 3 bases and 2 bases, there was a span of 11 bases. CDR1 is SGHAT and CDR2 is FQNNGV in the germline V gene. Here the CDR3 DNA reads TGTGCCAGCAGCTTTCCCCTTCCTCCCTACGAGCAGTACTTC. The encoded protein is CASSFPLPPYEQYF.

The chain combines TRBV7-2 with TRBJ2-1; possible D gene TRBD2, 5 bases. This CDR3 comprises 12 residues. Germline CDR1 is SGHTA and CDR2 is FQGNSA. V was shortened by 4 bases and J by 10 bases, with 11 bases between the two germline ends. Here the CDR3 DNA reads TGTGCCAGCAGCTGGGGAACGGGAGAGCAGTTCTTC. It translates to CASSWGTGEQFF.

This clonotype was counted at least ten times. V gene TRBV6-5 combines with J gene TRBJ1-2; 10 nucleotides match TRBD1. There are 14 residues in the CDR3. Unmatched junction bases numbered 2, after V lost 4 bases and J lost 3 bases. The germline V gene has CDR1 MNHEY and CDR2 SVGAGI. The CDR3 region has the DNA TGTGCCAGCAGTTTCGGACAGGGGGACTATGGCTACACCTTC. Translation gives CASSFGQGDYGYTF.

This clonotype was counted many times. V usage is TRBV12-3 or TRBV12-4 and J usage is TRBJ2-4; D ambiguous. V was trimmed by 3 bases and J by 7 bases, leaving 4 bases between them. The CDR3 totals 11 residues. The CDR3 bases are TGTGCCAGCAGTTTCCGGAACATTCAGTACTTC. Translated, it gives CASSFRNIQYF.

There are a few counts of this clonotype. This chain joins TRBV5-1 and TRBJ2-7; D may be TRBD2 (5 bases). The CDR3 sequence is 14 residues long. Trimming left V 4 bases short and J 1 base short, with 12 bases between. The germline gives CDR1 SGHRS, CDR2 YFSETQ. This CDR3 reads CASSVGLLSYEQYF. In DNA form, the CDR3 reads TGCGCCAGCAGCGTAGGACTCCTTTCCTACGAGCAGTACTTC. The full variable domain, its missing parts supplied by reference TRBV5-1 and TRBJ2-7, is KAGVTQTPRYLIKTRGQQVTLSCSPISGHRSVSWYQQTPGQGLQFLFEYFSETQRNKGNFPGRFSGRQFSNSRSEMNVSTLELGDSALYLCASSVGLLSYEQYFGPGTRLTVT.

This chain joins TRBV4-3 and TRBJ2-7, with D possibly TRBD2 on 6 matching bases. Germline lookup yields CDR1 LGHNA and CDR2 YSLEER. V lost 0 bases to trimming and J lost 6 bases, with 15 bases between them. The CDR3 is 15 amino acids. The CDR3 here is CASSQDQEGLPEQYF. As DNA, the CDR3 is TGCGCCAGCAGCCAAGATCAGGAGGGCTTGCCCGAGCAGTACTTC.

The gene calls are TRBV20-1 and TRBJ1-1; 7 bases agree with TRBD1. The CDR3 is made up of 14 amino acids. The V gene's germline CDR1 is DFQATT and CDR2 SNEGSKA (reference sequence). Trimming took 1 base from V and 3 from J; bases not matched to a gene: 5. CDR3 DNA sequence: TGCAGTGCTAGAGCAGGGGGTTTTTACACTGAAGCTTTCTTT. It yields the protein CSARAGGFYTEAFF.

This clonotype was counted only a few times. J is TRBJ1-6 and V is TRBV5-6; maybe TRBD1 (5 bases). V was clipped by 1 base and J by 11 bases, with 13 bases between them. Germline values: CDR1 SGHDT, CDR2 YYEEEE. This CDR3 contains 14 residues. The CDR3 loop reads CASSLPGAGTPLHF. CDR3 DNA: TGTGCCAGCAGCTTGCCCGGGGCTGGCACACCCCTCCACTTT. Variable domain in full (rest from reference TRBV5-6 and TRBJ1-6): DAGVTQSPTHLIKTRGQQVTLRCSPKSGHDTVSWYQQALGQGPQFIFQYYEEEERQRGNFPDRFSGHQFPNYSSELNVNALLLGDSALYLCASSLPGAGTPLHFGNGTRLTVT.

The J gene is TRBJ2-7, the V gene TRBV29-1; 12 bases match TRBD2. Losses at the gene ends were 5 bases for V and 2 bases for J; bases not matched to a gene: 4. The CDR3 extends over 14 amino acids. Germline CDR1 and CDR2: SQVTM and ANQGSEA. For the CDR3, the DNA is TGCAGCGTTACCGGACTAGCGGGACCCTACGAGCAGTACTTC. It translates to CSVTGLAGPYEQYF.

This rearrangement joins TRBV20-1 to TRBJ2-7, with 13 bases matching TRBD2. Germline V CDR1 and CDR2: DFQATT, SNEGSKA (reference sequence). J lost 6 bases, V lost 3 bases, and 8 bases had no gene match. The CDR3 is made up of 15 amino acids. The chain's CDR3 is CSARVPGLAGSEQYF. The CDR3 DNA is TGCAGTGCTAGGGTGCCGGGACTAGCGGGAAGCGAGCAGTACTTC.

The J gene is TRBJ2-1, the V gene TRBV6-5; TRBD2 aligns across 8 bases. This CDR3 is 15 amino acids long. J was trimmed by 4 bases and V by 4 bases; bases with no gene match: 6. Germline-derived CDR1 and CDR2 are MNHEY and SVGAGI. The CDR3 DNA sequence: TGTGCCAGCAGTTTGACTAGCGAACATTACAATGAGCAGTTCTTC. Translation: CASSLTSEHYNEQFF.

V gene TRBV20-1 combines with J gene TRBJ2-7; D is possibly TRBD2 (6 bases). V shed 6 bases and J shed 3 bases, with 15 bases lying between them. This CDR3 comprises 13 residues. Germline values: CDR1 DFQATT, CDR2 SNEGSKA (reference sequence). The CDR3 is CSAGGRSFYEQYF. The CDR3 bases are TGCAGTGCGGGGGGACGGAGTTTCTACGAGCAGTACTTC.

The chain has TRBV5-1 and TRBJ2-1; D gene ambiguous. CDR3 length equals 16 residues. Germline V gene lookup returns CDR1 SGHRS and CDR2 YFSETQ. The V and J ends lost 0 bases and 8 bases respectively, with 18 bases between them. The CDR3 protein is CASSLGQTGPPYEQFF. CDR3 DNA sequence: TGCGCCAGCAGCTTGGGGCAGACCGGACCCCCCTATGAGCAGTTCTTC.

This clonotype has a handful of counts. V is TRBV5-5 and J is TRBJ2-7; no definite D call. The CDR3 is 13 amino acids. Germline assignment: CDR1 SGHKS and CDR2 YYEKEE (reference sequence). Trimming cost V 1 base and J 6 bases, with 11 bases left between them. CDR3 coding DNA: TGTGCCAGCAGCTTGAACTCCGGGCGCGAGCAGTACTTC. This encodes CASSLNSGREQYF.

This clonotype has a count of ten or more. The chain employs TRBV20-1 and TRBJ2-7; the match to TRBD1 covers 7 bases. CDR3 length: 16 residues. Germline lookup yields CDR1 DFQATT and CDR2 SNEGSKA (reference sequence). The V segment lost 0 bases and the J segment 3 bases; nucleotides outside the gene matches: 11. For the CDR3, the DNA is TGCAGTGCTAGAGATCCAAAACAGGGGTTAAACTACGAGCAGTACTTC. This codes for CSARDPKQGLNYEQYF.

The rearrangement joins TRBV6-1 to TRBJ2-1, with 11 bases aligning to TRBD1. J was trimmed by 10 bases and V by 6 bases; bases with no gene match: 8. Per the germline V gene, CDR1 is MNHNS and CDR2 is SASEGT. This CDR3 contains 14 residues. As DNA, the CDR3 is TGTGCCAGCAGGGGGACAGGGGGTCAAGGGGAGCAGTTCTTC. This encodes CASRGTGGQGEQFF.

This clonotype was found a few times. V and J are TRBV5-1 and TRBJ2-1; 9 positions match TRBD2. V gave up 0 bases and J gave up 0 bases; unmatched junction bases: 4. The CDR3 extends over 17 amino acids. Germline CDR1 and CDR2: SGHRS and YFSETQ. The chain's CDR3 is CASSLGLAEISYNEQFF. The CDR3 DNA sequence: TGCGCCAGCAGCTTGGGACTAGCGGAGATCTCCTACAATGAGCAGTTCTTC. The whole variable domain, filled in from reference TRBV5-1 and TRBJ2-1, reads KAGVTQTPRYLIKTRGQQVTLSCSPISGHRSVSWYQQTPGQGLQFLFEYFSETQRNKGNFPGRFSGRQFSNSRSEMNVSTLELGDSALYLCASSLGLAEISYNEQFFGPGTRLTVL.

Many counts were recorded for this clonotype. The J gene is TRBJ2-5, the V gene TRBV5-6, with 12 bases matching TRBD2. In germline, CDR1 is SGHDT, CDR2 YYEEEE. This CDR3 has 16 amino acids. The junction had 6 bases not matched to a gene; V was cut back by 1 base and J by 5 bases. The CDR3 DNA reads TGTGCCAGCAGCTTGCGATCTAGCGGGAGGGTGGAGACCCAGTACTTC. Translated: CASSLRSSGRVETQYF.

Comments on this clonotype: The CDR3 does not end in the conserved phenylalanine or tryptophan, so this is likely a read error. No DNA is shown, since the ends of the CDR3 on it are uncertain; the CDR3 is the one TCRdb lists. The rearrangement uses TRBV4-3 and TRBJ1-2; the table assigns TRBD1, which was not confirmed against the DNA. Germline V gene data show CDR1 as LGHNA and CDR2 as YSLEER. Termini included, the CDR3 measures 11 amino acids. CDR3 sequence reads: CASSQALGTPD.

This clonotype was detected a few times. The J gene is TRBJ2-3, the V gene TRBV12-3 or TRBV12-4; D is unclear. V was shortened by 6 bases and J by 1 base, with 14 bases between the two germline ends. The CDR3 is 15 residues long. CDR3 DNA: TGTGCCAGCAGCCGCCCTGTTTACGGCACAGATACGCAGTATTTT. It is translated as CASSRPVYGTDTQYF.

The chain links TRBV3-1 to TRBJ2-2, with 8 positions matching TRBD2. Per the germline V gene, CDR1 is LGHDT and CDR2 is YNNKEL (reference sequence). This CDR3 contains 16 residues. V lost 6 bases, J lost 4 bases, and 10 bases stayed unmatched. The DNA for the CDR3 is TGTGCCAGCAGGCAGCAGGGGACTAGTGGCACCGGGGAGCTGTTTTTT. It encodes CASRQQGTSGTGELFF.

This clonotype occurred a few times. The chain recombines TRBV9 with TRBJ2-3; 14 bases line up with TRBD2. Unmatched junction bases numbered 10, after V lost 3 bases and J lost 10 bases. The CDR3 loop spans 16 amino acids. Germline CDR1 is SGDLS and CDR2 is YYNGEE. The CDR3 DNA reads TGTGCCAGCAGCGGTAGACTAGCGGGGGGGCCGGTTCCGCAGTATTTT. It translates to CASSGRLAGGPVPQYF. Combining the CDR3 with reference TRBV9 and TRBJ2-3 gives the whole variable domain DSGVTQTPKHLITATGQRVTLRCSPRSGDLSVYWYQQSLDQGLQFLIQYYNGEERAKGNILERFSAQQFPDLHSELNLSSLELGDSALYFCASSGRLAGGPVPQYFGPGTRLTVL.

This chain links TRBV10-2 with TRBJ1-2; the D is unclear. Per the germline V gene, CDR1 is WSHSY and CDR2 is SAAADI. This CDR3 has 14 residues. V gave up 3 bases and J gave up 8 bases, with 16 bases separating them. The CDR3 DNA follows: TGCGCCAGCAGTGACCTAACAAAAGGGAAAGGCTACACCTTC. This translates into CASSDLTKGKGYTF.

In this sample, this clonotype turned up a few times. The chain has TRBV5-5 and TRBJ2-2; D not certain. V was cut by 0 bases and J by 5 bases, with 8 bases left in between. The CDR3 consists of 14 residues. CDR1 is SGHKS and CDR2 is YYEKEE in the germline V gene (reference sequence). In nucleotides, the CDR3 is TGTGCCAGCAGCTTGGCCGCCCGAACCGGGGAGCTGTTTTTT. Translated: CASSLAARTGELFF. Combining the CDR3 with reference TRBV5-5 and TRBJ2-2 gives the whole variable domain DAGVTQSPTHLIKTRGQQVTLRCSPISGHKSVSWYQQVLGQGPQFIFQYYEKEERGRGNFPDRFSARQFPNYSSELNVNALLLGDSALYLCASSLAARTGELFFGEGSRLTVL.

This clonotype was observed a handful of times. The V and J genes are TRBV5-1 and TRBJ1-1, with TRBD1 as a possible D gene (5 bases). This CDR3 is built from 13 residues. Germline CDR1 reads SGHRS; CDR2 reads YFSETQ. V dropped 7 bases and J dropped 1 base, with 11 bases sitting between them. The CDR3, as DNA: TGCGCCAGCTTCGCGGGACGGAACACTGAAGCTTTCTTT. It encodes CASFAGRNTEAFF.

The genes are TRBV12-5 and TRBJ2-3, with 9 bases identical to TRBD2. J lost 0 bases, V lost 4 bases, and 17 bases had no gene match. The CDR3 totals 20 residues. Per germline, CDR1 LGHNT and CDR2 FRNRAP. This chain's CDR3 is CASGSVVRLAGLTSTDTQYF. The CDR3 DNA follows: TGTGCTAGTGGTTCGGTGGTTCGGCTAGCGGGACTAACTAGCACAGATACGCAGTATTTT. Full variable domain (rest looked up from reference TRBV12-5 and TRBJ2-3): DARVTQTPRHKVTEMGQEVTMRCQPILGHNTVFWYRQTMMQGLELLAYFRNRAPLDDSGMPKDRFSAEMPDATLATLKIQPSEPRDSAVYFCASGSVVRLAGLTSTDTQYFGPGTRLTVL.